These 20 T cell receptor beta chains were all obtained from the same sample, sequenced in a study of T cells expressing NK-cell markers. TCRdb reprocessed the 5' RACE reads and keeps a single row for each CDR3 protein, giving no DNA. The sample has 550,000 to 600,000 distinct CDR3 sequences. Sequencing was carried out using blood T cells: a sorted CD56 or NKG2C T cell subset, CD4+ or CD8+ T cells, or bulk PBMC T cells (not recorded which). These receptors all stem from a man between 18 and 29 years old in good health.

This chain connects TRBV7-9 to TRBJ1-1; TCRdb selects TRBD1, and the lack of DNA leaves this call unchecked. From germline, CDR1 is SEHNR and CDR2 FQNEAQ (reference sequence). This CDR3 is 14 amino acids long. The CDR3 sequence: CASSVTGQSTEAFF.

This sequence joins TRBV14 and TRBJ2-1; absent DNA, TCRdb's TRBD2 call cannot be checked. Germline V gene lookup returns CDR1 SGHDN and CDR2 FVKESK. The CDR3 is 16 amino acids. This chain's CDR3 is CASSASGTILTNEQFF.

The chain employs TRBV7-9 and TRBJ2-6; TCRdb outputs TRBD2, but without DNA this stays unchecked. Per the germline V gene, CDR1 is SEHNR and CDR2 is FQNEAQ (reference sequence). This CDR3 region has 17 residues. CDR3 loop: CASSLDPAGYGANVLTF.

This chain's CDR3 is CASSRTGARYGYTF. V and J are TRBV13 and TRBJ1-2; the TCRdb D gene call, TRBD1, has no DNA to confirm it. There are 14 residues in the CDR3. Germline V lookup: CDR1 PRHDT, CDR2 FYEKMQ (reference sequence).

The V and J genes are TRBV7-2 and TRBJ2-3; TCRdb selects TRBD1, and the lack of DNA leaves this call unchecked. CDR3 length equals 15 residues. Per germline, CDR1 SGHTA and CDR2 FQGNSA. The CDR3 protein is CASSPGSFSTDTQYF.

The rearrangement uses TRBV20-1 and TRBJ2-6; TCRdb outputs TRBD1, but without DNA this stays unchecked. The length of the CDR3 is 17 residues. CDR1 is DFQATT and CDR2 is SNEGSKA in the germline V gene (reference sequence). The CDR3 here is CSASATGSSGGANVLTF.

The chain employs TRBV18 and TRBJ2-6. The CDR3 is 14 residues long. The germline gives CDR1 KGHSH, CDR2 LQKENI. The CDR3 loop is CASSPKVGANVLTF.

CDR3 region: CASSDFGGMSSGANVLTF. The chain links TRBV6-1 to TRBJ2-6; the D call from TCRdb, TRBD2, cannot be confirmed without DNA. Germline V gives CDR1 MNHNS, CDR2 SASEGT. There are 18 residues in the CDR3.

This rearrangement joins TRBV5-1 to TRBJ2-1; TCRdb's D call, TRBD1, is unchecked because there is no DNA. Germline V gene sequence: CDR1 SGHRS, CDR2 YFSETQ. The CDR3 covers 15 residues. The CDR3 protein is CASSWTGDRYNEQFF.

The V and J genes are TRBV12-3 or TRBV12-4 and TRBJ1-4; TCRdb indicates TRBD1, and absent DNA this call remains unverified. The CDR3 has 17 amino acids. The CDR3 here is CASSRPGHTATNEKLFF.

The chain is built from TRBV5-6 and TRBJ1-4; TCRdb designates TRBD1, a call that cannot be tested without DNA. This CDR3 has 14 amino acids. From germline, CDR1 is SGHDT and CDR2 YYEEEE. CDR3 protein: CASSLTAGGEKLFF.

This chain joins TRBV12-3 or TRBV12-4 and TRBJ2-5; TCRdb calls TRBD1, which cannot be checked without DNA. The CDR3 sequence is 16 residues long. CDR3 region: CASSLTLGTARMGQYF.

The V gene is TRBV19, the J gene TRBJ2-2; TCRdb outputs TRBD1, but without DNA this stays unchecked. CDR1 LNHDA and CDR2 SQIVND come from the germline V gene (reference sequence). The length of the CDR3 is 15 residues. The CDR3 region is CASTDRGMNTGELFF.

This rearrangement joins TRBV11-1 to TRBJ2-5; TCRdb reports TRBD2, a call that lacks DNA to check it against. Per germline, CDR1 SGHAT and CDR2 FQDESV (reference sequence). The CDR3 runs 19 residues. The CDR3 reads CAIHNPGSTSGRAMETQYF. Supplemented by reference TRBV11-1 and TRBJ2-5, the full variable domain reads EAEVAQSPRYKITEKSQAVAFWCDPISGHATLYWYRQILGQGPELLVQFQDESVVDDSQLPKDRFSAERLKGVDSTLKIQPAELGDSAMYLCAIHNPGSTSGRAMETQYFGPGTRLLVL.

V usage is TRBV6-4 and J usage is TRBJ2-3; TCRdb gives TRBD2 as the D gene, but with no DNA this cannot be confirmed. Germline V gene sequence: CDR1 MRHNA, CDR2 SNTAGT. The length of the CDR3 is 17 residues. The CDR3 region is CASSDRRTSGRLDTQYF.

This chain links TRBV9 with TRBJ2-7; absent DNA, TCRdb's TRBD1 call cannot be checked. The V gene's germline CDR1 is SGDLS and CDR2 YYNGEE. The CDR3 consists of 15 residues. CDR3 loop: CASSVNTGGPFEQYF. Full variable domain (missing parts from reference TRBV9 and TRBJ2-7): DSGVTQTPKHLITATGQRVTLRCSPRSGDLSVYWYQQSLDQGLQFLIQYYNGEERAKGNILERFSAQQFPDLHSELNLSSLELGDSALYFCASSVNTGGPFEQYFGPGTRLTVT.

V is TRBV29-1 and J is TRBJ2-2. The germline gives CDR1 SQVTM, CDR2 ANQGSEA. The CDR3 consists of 13 residues. The CDR3 loop is CSVGHENTGELFF.

The J gene is TRBJ2-2, the V gene TRBV2; TCRdb's D gene call, TRBD1, goes unchecked for lack of DNA. Germline loops: CDR1 SNHLY, CDR2 FYNNEI. The CDR3 covers 16 residues. This CDR3 reads CASTSPGHGAPGELFF.

CDR3 sequence: CASSHPGLAEQFF. This chain joins TRBV4-1 and TRBJ2-1; with no DNA, the TCRdb D assignment of TRBD2 cannot be verified. The CDR3 length is 13 residues. Germline V lookup: CDR1 MGHRA, CDR2 YSYEKL.

The chain has TRBV12-3 or TRBV12-4 and TRBJ2-1; TCRdb indicates TRBD1, and absent DNA this call remains unverified. The CDR3 runs 18 residues. This chain's CDR3 is CASSLPHAGTGGWNEQFF.